This passage covers 15 T cell receptor beta chains from one sample sequenced in a study of CD8 T cells in Susac syndrome. RNA in amounts of roughly 0.5 to 1 ug was reverse transcribed with random hexamers. TCRdb reanalysed the immunoSEQ multiplex PCR reads using MiXCR and keeps one entry per CDR3 protein. The sample yields approximately 190,000 distinct CDR3 sequences, approximately 95% seen once. Sequenced material: CD8+ T cells from PBMCs. Receptors were obtained from a human donor with Susac syndrome.

This chain links TRBV27 with TRBJ2-7; D remains ambiguous. Germline V gene lookup returns CDR1 MNHEY and CDR2 SMNVEV (reference sequence). The CDR3 loop spans 13 amino acids. V was trimmed by 4 bases and J by 7 bases, leaving 14 bases between them. The CDR3 loop is CASSYTEAEEQYF. In nucleotides, the CDR3 is TGTGCCAGCAGTTACACAGAGGCGGAAGAGCAGTACTTC.

The rearrangement joins TRBV3-1 to TRBJ2-7, with D perhaps TRBD2 (6 bases). CDR3 size: 14 residues. Trimming took 4 bases from V and 3 from J, leaving 13 bases between them. From germline, CDR1 is LGHDT and CDR2 YNNKEL (reference sequence). CDR3 nucleotides: TGTGCCAGCAGCCTCCGGGACTCAAGCTACGAGCAGTACTTC. Translation gives CASSLRDSSYEQYF.

This clonotype was counted once. The V and J genes are TRBV29-1 and TRBJ2-1; TRBD2 matches 16 bases. The CDR3 totals 15 residues. Germline loops: CDR1 SQVTM, CDR2 ANQGSEA. The V and J ends lost 6 bases and 8 bases, in that order; junction bases with no gene match: 7. Here the CDR3 DNA reads TGCAGCGTGGCCGGGACTAGCGGGAGGGCATATGAGCAGTTCTTC. It codes for CSVAGTSGRAYEQFF.

The chain carries TRBV7-8 and TRBJ2-3, with unresolved D. The germline V and J ends were trimmed by 3 bases and 5 bases, with 6 bases remaining between them. CDR3 length: 12 amino acids. Germline CDR1 SGHVS, CDR2 FQNEAQ. In nucleotides, the CDR3 is TGTGCCAGCAGCTTTACGGGAGATACGCAGTATTTT. This translates into CASSFTGDTQYF.

The CDR3 reads CASSVEGLTHTEAFF. CDR3 nucleotide sequence: TGTGCCAGCAGCGTAGAGGGGCTAACCCACACTGAAGCTTTCTTT. The V and J genes are TRBV9 and TRBJ1-1; D possibly corresponds to TRBD1 (5 bases). The CDR3 extends over 15 amino acids. Germline values: CDR1 SGDLS, CDR2 YYNGEE. The V and J ends lost 0 bases and 3 bases respectively, with 12 bases between them. Supplemented by reference TRBV9 and TRBJ1-1, the full variable domain reads DSGVTQTPKHLITATGQRVTLRCSPRSGDLSVYWYQQSLDQGLQFLIQYYNGEERAKGNILERFSAQQFPDLHSELNLSSLELGDSALYFCASSVEGLTHTEAFFGQGTRLTVV.

This clonotype was recorded a few times. The rearrangement uses TRBV18 and TRBJ1-5; TRBD1 aligns across 7 bases. V lost 3 bases to trimming and J lost 0 bases; unmatched junction nucleotides: 2. The CDR3 covers 15 residues. Germline V gene sequence: CDR1 KGHSH, CDR2 LQKENI. The CDR3 loop reads CASSPRDSSNQPQHF. The CDR3 coding sequence is TGTGCCAGCTCACCTCGGGACAGTAGCAATCAGCCCCAGCATTTT. The complete variable domain, with remaining parts taken from reference TRBV18 and TRBJ1-5, reads NAGVMQNPRHLVRRRGQEARLRCSPMKGHSHVYWYRQLPEEGLKFMVYLQKENIIDESGMPKERFSAEFPKEGPSILRIQQVVRGDSAAYFCASSPRDSSNQPQHFGDGTRLSIL.

The rearrangement links TRBV18 to TRBJ1-2; 8 nucleotides match TRBD1. CDR3 length: 15 residues. V was clipped by 3 bases and J by 4 bases; unmatched bases: 7. The germline V gene has CDR1 KGHSH and CDR2 LQKENI. The CDR3 sequence is CASSPSTGAVYGYTF. CDR3 DNA sequence: TGTGCCAGCTCACCTTCGACAGGGGCTGTCTATGGCTACACCTTC. The entire variable domain, with the rest obtained from reference TRBV18 and TRBJ1-2, is as follows: NAGVMQNPRHLVRRRGQEARLRCSPMKGHSHVYWYRQLPEEGLKFMVYLQKENIIDESGMPKERFSAEFPKEGPSILRIQQVVRGDSAAYFCASSPSTGAVYGYTFGSGTRLTVV.

The rearrangement joins TRBV7-9 to TRBJ1-1; no firm D call. With 2 bases removed from V and 0 bases from J, the gap between germline ends came to 10 bases. Germline V lookup: CDR1 SEHNR, CDR2 FQNEAQ (reference sequence). The CDR3 is 15 amino acids. This CDR3 is CASSLHLGMNTEAFF. CDR3 sequence (DNA): TGTGCCAGCAGCTTACACCTGGGTATGAACACTGAAGCTTTCTTT.

The rearrangement links TRBV4-2 to TRBJ1-1, with D hard to call. The CDR3 spans 15 residues. Trimming removed 0 bases at V and 8 bases at J, with 16 bases between. Germline CDR1 and CDR2: LGHNA and YNFKEQ. For the CDR3, the DNA is TGTGCCAGCAGCCAAGATAGTCCCGAGAGAGGCGAAGCTTTCTTT. This codes for CASSQDSPERGEAFF.

This clonotype was detected once. The chain joins TRBV2 to TRBJ1-1, with 8 bases matching TRBD1. The germline V gene has CDR1 SNHLY and CDR2 FYNNEI. V trimming: 5 bases; J trimming: 4 bases; junction bases outside the gene matches: 6. The CDR3 runs 14 residues. Written as DNA, the CDR3 is TGTGCCAGCAGTAGGGCAGGGGGCCGCACTGAAGCTTTCTTT. It codes for CASSRAGGRTEAFF.

The chain recombines TRBV20-1 with TRBJ2-7, with 13 bases that match TRBD2. V lost 0 bases to trimming and J lost 7 bases; unmatched junction nucleotides: 9. Germline V gene data show CDR1 as DFQATT and CDR2 as SNEGSKA (reference sequence). The CDR3 spans 16 residues. The CDR3 spells CSARDKGLAGLREQYF. The CDR3 nucleotides read TGCAGTGCTAGAGATAAGGGACTAGCGGGATTGAGGGAGCAGTACTTC.

V is TRBV12-3 or TRBV12-4 and J is TRBJ2-2, with unresolved D. This CDR3 is 12 amino acids long. Between the trimmed V and J ends, which lost 6 bases and 3 bases, there was a span of 5 bases. The CDR3 bases are TGTGCCAGCAGAATAGACACCGGGGAGCTGTTTTTT. Protein: CASRIDTGELFF.

The J gene is TRBJ1-2, the V gene TRBV29-1, with 8 bases identical to TRBD1. CDR1 and CDR2 (germline): SQVTM, ANQGSEA. The CDR3 covers 15 residues. Trimming at V came to 1 base and at J to 4 bases, leaving 8 bases not matched to a gene. The CDR3 nucleotides read TGCAGCGTTGAAGTTCCGGACAGGGCTATCTATGGCTACACCTTC. This sequence encodes CSVEVPDRAIYGYTF.

J is TRBJ2-3 and V is TRBV29-1, with 8 bases fitting TRBD1. Germline V gene data show CDR1 as SQVTM and CDR2 as ANQGSEA. The CDR3 spans 14 residues. V lost 4 bases to trimming and J lost 2 bases; unmatched junction nucleotides: 5. This CDR3 is CSVGGQADTDTQYF. The CDR3 DNA sequence: TGCAGCGTTGGGGGACAGGCGGACACAGATACGCAGTATTTT.

V and J are TRBV9 and TRBJ1-2; possible D gene TRBD1, 6 bases. The length of the CDR3 is 16 residues. Per the germline V gene, CDR1 is SGDLS and CDR2 is YYNGEE. The V and J ends lost 4 bases and 4 bases respectively, with 20 bases between them. CDR3 in amino acids: CASSPTWDMGFYGYTF. DNA of the CDR3: TGTGCCAGCAGCCCAACATGGGACATGGGGTTCTATGGCTACACCTTC.